The rows below give T cell receptor beta chains drawn from one sample of a study of beta chain features in type 1 diabetes. Clones were sequenced by immunoSEQ multiplex PCR, and TCRdb holds only the in-frame ones, with some missing. Of 40,000 to 45,000 clones in the sample, over 50% were seen once. The sequenced material came from Tregs from blood. All receptors come from a young woman in good health. CDR3s include the opening cysteine and the closing phenylalanine or tryptophan. D genes are given only for firm matches. Some rows have no size entry. The others give once, few or many, or a class for an expanded clone.

v_call,d_call,j_call,clone_size,cdr3_nt,cdr3_aa
TRBV28,TRBD1,TRBJ2-1,-,TGTGCCAGCAGTTTCCCGGGACAGTACTACAATGAGCAGTTCTTC,CASSFPGQYYNEQFF
TRBV10-3,TRBD1,TRBJ2-7,few,TGTGCCATCTGGGACAGGGGTAACGAGCAGTACTTC,CAIWDRGNEQYF
TRBV7-2,-,TRBJ2-5,many,TGTGCCAGCAGCTACAGGCGCGGAGAGACCCAGTACTTC,CASSYRRGETQYF
TRBV2,TRBD1,TRBJ1-2,-,TGTGCCAGCAGCGGACAGGGGTACCGTGGCTACACCTTC,CASSGQGYRGYTF
TRBV28,TRBD1,TRBJ2-3,-,TGTGCCAGCAGTCCCCAGGGACAGATCGGGACAGATACGCAGTATTTT,CASSPQGQIGTDTQYF
TRBV19,TRBD1,TRBJ2-3,-,TGTGCCAGTAGTGCCCGACAGGGTAAGGGCACAGATACGCAGTATTTT,CASSARQGKGTDTQYF
TRBV29-1,TRBD2,TRBJ2-5,few,TGCAGCGTTGAACCCCAACTAGCGGGAGACCAAGAGACCCAGTACTTC,CSVEPQLAGDQETQYF
TRBV7-2,TRBD1,TRBJ1-5,-,TGTGCCAGCAGCCGAGGGACAGGTGATAGCAATCAGCCCCAGCATTTT,CASSRGTGDSNQPQHF
TRBV5-1,-,TRBJ2-1,-,TGCGCCACCTCTGGTGGGCAGGGTTATTGGAATGAGCAGTTCTTC,CATSGGQGYWNEQFF
TRBV9,-,TRBJ1-3,-,TGTGCCAGCAGCCTTTCCCTGTCTGGAAACACCATATATTTT,CASSLSLSGNTIYF
TRBV9,-,TRBJ2-3,-,TGTGCCAGCAGCCCTCTGTACACAGATACGCAGTATTTT,CASSPLYTDTQYF
TRBV7-3,-,TRBJ2-5,-,TGTGCCAGCAGCTCGACAGGATCCGGGACCCAGTACTTC,CASSSTGSGTQYF
TRBV30,TRBD2,TRBJ2-1,-,TGTGCCTGGAGCGCTTTCGAGACTAGCGGGACCAATGAGCAGTTCTTC,CAWSAFETSGTNEQFF
TRBV7-2,TRBD1,TRBJ2-5,-,TGTGCCAGCAGCTTGCTAGAGACAGGGGAGACCCAGTACTTC,CASSLLETGETQYF
TRBV9,-,TRBJ1-1,-,TGTGCCAGCAGCGTGATGGGAAGCGGCACTGAAGCTTTCTTT,CASSVMGSGTEAFF
TRBV11-2,-,TRBJ2-5,-,TGTGCCAGCAGCTTAGAGAGCAGGTCGCAAGAGACCCAGTACTTC,CASSLESRSQETQYF
TRBV18,TRBD1,TRBJ2-7,-,TGTGCCAGCTCACCAAGGACAGGGGGCTACGAGCAGTACTTC,CASSPRTGGYEQYF
TRBV5-5,TRBD2,TRBJ2-4,-,TGTGCCAGCAGCTTGGAGTCTAGCGGGAGGAAAAACATTCAGTACTTC,CASSLESSGRKNIQYF
TRBV7-9,TRBD1,TRBJ2-7,-,TGTGCCAGCCGGGACAGGGGACACGAGCAGTACTTC,CASRDRGHEQYF
TRBV27,-,TRBJ2-7,few,TGTGCCAGCAGTTTACCCGGGACTGATCCCTACGAGCAGTACTTC,CASSLPGTDPYEQYF
TRBV5-4,TRBD1,TRBJ2-7,-,TGTGCCAGCAGCTTGAGACAGGGCAGAACCTACGAGCAGTACTTC,CASSLRQGRTYEQYF
TRBV5-3,TRBD2,TRBJ2-5,-,TGTGCCAGAAGCCAAGGAACTAGCGGGAGGGCCCGAGAGACCCAGTACTTC,CARSQGTSGRARETQYF
TRBV7-2,TRBD1,TRBJ1-5,few,TGTGCCAGCAGCTTAGCCGGGACAGGATATCAGCCCCAGCATTTT,CASSLAGTGYQPQHF
TRBV5-1,TRBD1,TRBJ2-1,-,TGCGCCAGCGTATATCTCCCGGGACAGGGATCTCCCAATGAGCAGTTCTTC,CASVYLPGQGSPNEQFF
TRBV14,-,TRBJ1-2,-,TGTGCCAGCAGCCAAGATGGCAGGGTCTACAGTGGCTACACCTTC,CASSQDGRVYSGYTF
TRBV6-6,-,TRBJ2-1,medium-sized,TGTGCCAGCGGAACCTGGGGCAGGGGATTGGGGAATGAGCAGTTCTTC,CASGTWGRGLGNEQFF
TRBV5-1,-,TRBJ2-5,-,TGCGCCAGCAGCCGGACAATACAAGAGACCCAGTACTTC,CASSRTIQETQYF
TRBV5-1,-,TRBJ1-5,-,TGCGCCAGCAGCCAGGGTACGGGTCAGCCCCAGCATTTT,CASSQGTGQPQHF
TRBV6-5,-,TRBJ2-3,-,TGTGCCAGCAGGTTAGAGGATACGCAGTATTTT,CASRLEDTQYF
TRBV28,-,TRBJ2-5,-,TGTGCCAGCAGATCTTCGGCGGGACAGCCTAGGGGGGAGACCCAGTACTTC,CASRSSAGQPRGETQYF